What follows describes a single T cell receptor (beta chain). Its cognate antigen has yet to be identified. No much larger clone is present one base from it, and per-base qualities are unavailable. The sample originates from a study of blood T cell repertoires in COVID-19 (dated by TCRdb to the early 2020s). About the full investigation: Samples from collaborators originated in the United States, Italy and Spain and spanned both the acute and convalescent phases of COVID-19. Where HLA class I and class II types were available, the types were taken from metadata supplied by the sample provider, not from assay-based typing. The samples were drawn from the first 160 participants of the ongoing ImmuneRACE study and from 950 to 1,500 subjects provided by 6 global collaborators. Sample metadata almost always included a de-identified subject ID, COVID-19 status, age in years and sex. The dataset comprised deeply sampled blood TCRbeta repertoires from subjects exposed to, actively infected with, or recovered from COVID-19. The material from the prospective study consisted of cDNA or gDNA derived from T cells, B-cell-depleted T cells, or PBMCs. A freely available public database, intended as a resource for researchers studying the immune response to SARS-CoV-2, is where the repertoires were released.

The immunoSEQ Assay, a bias-controlled multiplex PCR, was used to amplify TCRbeta CDR3 regions from genomic DNA. The authors processed their data as follows. The number of nucleated cells in each sample was estimated by amplification of reference gene primers within the assay. To quantify the absolute abundance of each unique TCRbeta CDR3 rearrangement, sequence reads were collapsed and filtered. For each sample, productive Simpson clonality was calculated as the square root of Simpson's diversity index over productive rearrangements. TCRdb retrieved this table from immuneACCESS and kept in-frame rearrangements only. Not all clones are present; in checked studies, unresolved V genes account for under half, and no reason is known for the remainder. V and J calls and clone size are given by that table; D and trimming were obtained from the DNA. The sample table holds about 140,000 clones, of which roughly four fifths were seen once. 7.5% to 8.5% of the sample belongs to the ten largest clones.

Results and caveats for the whole study, not just this receptor: How much clinical and demographic metadata was included differed by source and by participant, and the metadata was provided uncurated.

The collaborating institutions used their own protocols to collect whole blood in K2EDTA tubes. For TCRbeta analysis, collaborator samples were shipped as frozen whole blood, as isolated PBMCs, or as DNA extracted from either sample type. Per the germline V gene, SNHLY is the CDR1 and FYNNEI is the CDR2. V and J are truncated by 6 bases and 6 bases respectively, leaving an intervening sequence of 12 bases. The CDR3 starts with the cysteine, ends with the phenylalanine, and has 13 residues. Left in the record is the CDR3 DNA by itself, 39 bases read in frame from the first base. The receptor was isolated from a human donor in a cohort sampled during active COVID-19. This sequence uses TRBV2 and TRBJ2-1, with no D gene named confidently. Sequencing used peripheral blood. Here the CDR3 is given as CASSARAFNEQFF. The bases read TGTGCCAGCAGCGCCCGTGCGTTCAATGAGCAGTTCTTC.